This entry lists 17 T cell receptor beta chains sequenced from one sample in a study of cytomegalovirus exposure and HLA in healthy donors. TCRdb's table, derived via immunoSEQ multiplex PCR, lists solely in-frame clones and lacks some. The data show about 130,000 clones, 70% to 85% seen once. Sequenced sample: PBMCs. The receptor set was obtained from a man aged 25 to 40 in good health and CMV-seropositive.

The chain employs TRBV30 and TRBJ2-1, with 10 bases that match TRBD2. The germline V gene encodes CDR1 GTSNPN and CDR2 SVGIG (reference sequence). The junction had 6 bases not matched to a gene; V was cut back by 4 bases and J by 9 bases. The CDR3 loop spans 13 amino acids. CDR3 amino acids: CAWNNQREGEQFF. CDR3 nucleotide sequence: TGTGCCTGGAATAATCAGCGGGAGGGTGAGCAGTTCTTC.

The chain is built from TRBV11-2 and TRBJ2-1, with D possibly matching TRBD2 (5 bases). V was clipped by 0 bases and J by 3 bases, with 18 bases between them. The CDR3 length is 18 residues. The germline V gene encodes CDR1 SGHAT and CDR2 FQNNGV. CDR3 DNA sequence: TGTGCCAGCAGCTTAGATGCGGGCCTCGAACCTATCTACAATGAGCAGTTCTTC. Amino acids: CASSLDAGLEPIYNEQFF.

The chain has TRBV6-4 and TRBJ2-7; 9 nucleotides line up with TRBD1. The CDR3 runs 12 residues. The trim removed 8 bases at V and 7 bases at J, leaving 6 bases unmatched. The germline gives CDR1 MRHNA, CDR2 SNTAGT. The CDR3 protein is CASWGTGREQYF. CDR3 sequence (DNA): TGTGCCAGCTGGGGGACAGGGCGGGAGCAGTACTTC.

The chain has TRBV7-2 and TRBJ2-3, with a possible D match to TRBD1 (6 bases). Germline lookup yields CDR1 SGHTA and CDR2 FQGNSA. V was trimmed by 5 bases and J by 8 bases, leaving 20 bases between them. The CDR3 runs to 15 residues. The CDR3 here is CASSPDRGIGGTQYF. The CDR3 DNA is TGTGCCAGCAGCCCAGATCGGGGTATAGGGGGTACGCAGTATTTT.

The J gene is TRBJ1-2, the V gene TRBV5-1; TRBD1 matches 7 bases. The germline CDR1 and CDR2 sequences are SGHRS and YFSETQ. CDR3 length: 13 residues. J lost 6 bases, V lost 7 bases, and 9 bases had no gene match. The CDR3: CASSEQGPDGYTF. As DNA, the CDR3 is TGCGCCAGCTCTGAACAGGGGCCAGATGGCTACACCTTC.

The chain couples TRBV9 to TRBJ2-2; perhaps TRBD2 as D (5 bases). The CDR3 loop spans 14 amino acids. The V and J ends lost 3 bases and 7 bases respectively, with 13 bases between them. Germline loops: CDR1 SGDLS, CDR2 YYNGEE. CDR3 bases: TGTGCCAGCAGCGCCCGACTACCGCTCGGGGAGCTGTTTTTT. Residues: CASSARLPLGELFF.

The rearrangement links TRBV25-1 to TRBJ2-2, with TRBD1 matching over 7 bases. Germline V lookup: CDR1 MGHDK, CDR2 SYGVNS. Germline trimming cut 5 bases from V and 2 bases from J; bases unmatched to any gene: 5. There are 15 residues in the CDR3. CDR3 protein: CASSREGGNTGELFF. CDR3 DNA sequence: TGTGCCAGCAGTAGGGAAGGGGGCAACACCGGGGAGCTGTTTTTT.

The rearrangement links TRBV15 to TRBJ2-6, with TRBD1 matching 9 bases. V lost 4 bases and J lost 4; bases outside the gene matches: 2. This CDR3 has 15 amino acids. The germline CDR1 and CDR2 sequences are LNHNV and YYDKDF (reference sequence). Here the CDR3 reads CATSTGTGGANVLTF. CDR3 DNA sequence: TGTGCCACCAGCACCGGGACAGGGGGGGCCAACGTCCTGACTTTC. The whole variable domain, remainder taken from reference TRBV15 and TRBJ2-6, is DAMVIQNPRYQVTQFGKPVTLSCSQTLNHNVMYWYQQKSSQAPKLLFHYYDKDFNNEADTPDNFQSRRPNTSFCFLDIRSPGLGDTAMYLCATSTGTGGANVLTFGAGSRLTVL.

This chain joins TRBV7-2 and TRBJ2-7; maybe TRBD2 (5 bases). The CDR3 loop spans 13 amino acids. The V end lost 1 base, the J end lost 9 bases, and 13 bases lay between the germline ends. CDR1 and CDR2 from the germline V gene are SGHTA and FQGNSA. The CDR3 DNA follows: TGTGCCAGCAGCTTAGGTGCAGCGGCGCGGCAGTACTTC. This sequence encodes CASSLGAAARQYF.

The chain couples TRBV14 to TRBJ1-1; TRBD1 aligns across 10 bases. The CDR3 spans 13 residues. After removal of 3 bases from V and 10 bases from J, the junction contained 5 bases not matched to a gene. Per germline, CDR1 SGHDN and CDR2 FVKESK. The CDR3 sequence: CASSQTGGSRAFF. The CDR3 coding sequence is TGTGCCAGCAGCCAGACAGGGGGCTCACGAGCTTTCTTT.

V gene TRBV7-7 combines with J gene TRBJ2-7, with TRBD2 identical over 7 bases. The trim removed 5 bases at V and 3 bases at J, leaving 7 bases unmatched. The CDR3 consists of 14 residues. Germline V CDR1 and CDR2: SSHAT, FNYEAQ (reference sequence). The CDR3 loop reads CASSPGEGNYEQYF. The CDR3 nucleotides are TGTGCCAGCAGCCCGGGGGAGGGGAACTACGAGCAGTACTTC.

This chain uses TRBV10-3 with TRBJ2-1, with TRBD1 matching over 8 bases. Looked up from germline, CDR1 is ENHRY and CDR2 is SYGVKD. J gave up 5 bases and V 6 bases, and 9 bases lay outside the gene matches. The CDR3 length is 15 residues. The CDR3 nucleotides read TGTGCCATCAGCCCTGCCGGGACAGGAGACAATGAGCAGTTCTTC. Its protein product is CAISPAGTGDNEQFF.

J is TRBJ2-1 and V is TRBV7-9, with 9 nucleotides matching TRBD2. CDR1 is SEHNR and CDR2 is FQNEAQ in the germline V gene (reference sequence). Trimming removed 4 bases from V and 8 bases from J; junction bases left unmatched: 12. The CDR3 consists of 16 residues. CDR3 nucleotides: TGTGCCAGCAGCTCTCTGGGGGAGCGGGGGGTCCATGAGCAGTTCTTC. Protein product: CASSSLGERGVHEQFF.

The chain is built from TRBV7-9 and TRBJ1-2, with TRBD1 as a possible D gene (5 bases). V was trimmed by 0 bases and J by 8 bases, leaving 19 bases between them. The CDR3 has 16 residues. Germline CDR1 is SEHNR and CDR2 is FQNEAQ (reference sequence). The CDR3 sequence: CASSLATPRGMIGYTF. In DNA, the CDR3 is TGTGCCAGCAGCTTAGCCACCCCCCGGGGGATGATCGGCTACACCTTC.

The DNA of the CDR3 is TGTGCCAGCAGCCCCGGACAGGGTGAGGATCAGCCCCAGCATTTT. Translated: CASSPGQGEDQPQHF. This chain uses TRBV4-2 with TRBJ1-5; TRBD1 matches at 8 bases. This CDR3 comprises 15 residues. The V segment lost 4 bases and the J segment 5 bases; nucleotides outside the gene matches: 7. Germline V gene sequence: CDR1 LGHNA, CDR2 YNFKEQ.

The rearrangement joins TRBV6-1 to TRBJ2-3, with TRBD2 identical over 9 bases. The ends lost 1 base at V and 4 bases at J; junction bases unmatched: 3. CDR3 length: 15 amino acids. Looked up from germline, CDR1 is MNHNS and CDR2 is SASEGT. The CDR3 DNA reads as TGTGCCAGCAGTGAAGGGGCGGGAGGGCCAGATACGCAGTATTTT. Its protein product is CASSEGAGGPDTQYF.

The J gene is TRBJ2-1, the V gene TRBV5-6; 12 bases map to TRBD2. V shed 0 bases, J shed 8 bases, and the junction held 6 bases outside the gene matches. This CDR3 is built from 16 residues. CDR1 SGHDT and CDR2 YYEEEE come from the germline V gene. The CDR3 reads CASSLGLAGEVYEQFF. The CDR3 region has the DNA TGTGCCAGCAGCTTGGGACTAGCGGGGGAGGTCTATGAGCAGTTCTTC.